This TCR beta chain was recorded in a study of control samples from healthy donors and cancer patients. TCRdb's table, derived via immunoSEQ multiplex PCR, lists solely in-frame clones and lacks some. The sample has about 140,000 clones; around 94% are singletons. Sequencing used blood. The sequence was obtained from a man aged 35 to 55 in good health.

The chain's CDR3 is CASSLDAGVFYEQYF. DNA for the CDR3: TGTGCCAGCAGCTTGGATGCGGGAGTTTTCTACGAGCAGTACTTC. The chain is built from TRBV7-9 and TRBJ2-7, with 7 bases identical to TRBD2. This CDR3 has 15 residues. The V gene end was trimmed by 3 bases and the J gene end by 3 bases; junction bases not matched to a gene: 8. Germline CDR1 and CDR2: SEHNR and FQNEAQ (reference sequence). Combining the CDR3 with reference TRBV7-9 and TRBJ2-7 gives the whole variable domain DTGVSQNPRHKITKRGQNVTFRCDPISEHNRLYWYRQTLGQGPEFLTYFQNEAQLEKSRLLSDRFSAERPKGSFSTLEIQRTEQGDSAMYLCASSLDAGVFYEQYFGPGTRLTVT.